This TCR beta chain was sequenced during a study of identical twins listed by TCRdb under 2016. For the study in its entirety: To test whether fetal clonotypes persist, this study deep-sequenced TCR alpha and beta repertoires from monozygotic twins, from unrelated adults of various ages, and from cord blood. To rule out contamination, the twin experiments were replicated at different times with different library preparation protocols. On the study overall, not on this receptor specifically: In monozygotic twins, recombination models systematically underestimated out-of-frame TCR alpha sharing, but the models matched the sharing seen between unrelated individuals. Invariant T cells such as MAIT and iNKT could partly confound zero-insertion analyses, though diverse VJ usage argued against this for most clonotypes. The excess sharing between twins in beta out-of-frame sequences was weaker because fewer shared sequences reduced the signal-to-noise ratio. Abundant cord blood beta clonotypes carried fewer insertions; young adult naive repertoires showed a weaker similar trend, while memory repertoires showed none. Compared with coincidental sharing between unrelated individuals, out-of-frame TCR alpha sequences shared between twins showed an excess of sequences with low generation probability. Because the same donors could not be followed over many years, the conclusions relied on cross-sectional statistical analysis.

Only healthy Caucasian donors were included. Three pairs of female monozygotic twins, all aged roughly 18 to 29 years, made up the twin cohort. Peripheral blood mononuclear cells were used as the source from which RNA for TCR libraries was isolated. This clonotype was counted ten times or more. Its antigen remains undetermined. Per-base qualities were not stored, and no clone one base away is much larger. Taken from the germline V gene, the CDR1 and CDR2 loops are MGHRA and YSYEKL. The CDR3 covers 16 residues, taking in both the cysteine and the phenylalanine. Only the CDR3 region is kept as DNA, spanning 48 bases read in frame from base 1. The germline ends are 17 bases apart after V is trimmed by 2 bases and J by 4 bases. Library construction relied on 5' RACE. The data were produced on an Illumina HiSeq 2000. Template switching introduced a universal primer binding site; the final cDNA contained a unique molecular identifier, enabling accurate counting of TCR cDNA molecules. First-strand cDNA for TCR alpha and beta chains was synthesized from specific primers in the conserved constant-segment region. Each cDNA library was double barcoded, with a SMART-Mk sample barcode plus Illumina barcodes, to control for contamination. TruSeq adapter sequences, together with Illumina sample barcodes, were added in two successive PCR steps. TCR alpha and beta cDNA libraries were sequenced on the Illumina HiSeq platform with custom primers. The study's processing was this. Raw reads were processed with MiGEC to extract unique molecular identifiers, and MiXCR was used to determine CDR3 positions. Recombination models were inferred per individual with the repgenHMM and IGoR tools using an EM algorithm. The tcR package in R was used for shared clonotype analysis, with sharing normalized by the product of cloneset sizes. To study raw recombination free of thymic and clonal selection effects, out-of-frame nonproductive sequences were analyzed. TCRdb ran its own pipeline on the public reads, namely fastp trimming at Q25 and MiXCR clone calling, and kept in-frame beta chains. Each entry merges the rows of one CDR3 protein and shows their most common DNA and genes. The V and J calls were not made by the authors but by TCRdb's processing. This sample gives approximately 680,000 distinct CDR3 sequences in total; under 8.5% of them show up just once. Approximately 1.5% of the sample is held by the ten biggest clonotypes.

This sample was also put to use in a study of yellow fever vaccine responses in identical twins. The second study also describes: The authors reported that the T cell response to vaccination in identical twins appeared partly convergent and partly personalized. In the study, vaccine-responding T cell clones were precisely tracked in identical twins.

The sequence came from a woman aged 18 to 35 in good health. The receptor chain draws on TRBV4-1 and TRBJ1-1; the D gene assignment is ambiguous. The sequenced material came from PBMCs. The DNA is as follows: TGCGCCAGCAGCCAAACCCCCGCGTCAGGCCGCACTGAAGCTTTCTTT. This yields the protein CASSQTPASGRTEAFF.